This record looks at one T cell receptor (beta chain) sequence and its context. This sample is part of a study of identical twins. The CDR3 covers 12 residues. Germline loops: CDR1 ENHRY, CDR2 SYGVKD. TCRdb passed the 5' RACE reads through MiXCR, listing each CDR3 protein once. The sample gives 1.5 million to 2 million distinct CDR3 sequences, about 32% of which show up once; around 0.3% is in the top ten. This TCR derives from a newborn girl in good health. The chain is built from TRBV10-3 and TRBJ2-1, with a weak D call TRBD1 (6 bases). The DNA end favors TRBJ2-7, so the J call may be wrong. Sequenced input: cord blood. CDR3 in DNA: TGTGCCATAGGGACACCATACAATGAGCAGTACTTC. Translated, it gives CAIGTPYNEQYF.